This TCR beta chain was recovered during a study of cytomegalovirus exposure and HLA in healthy donors. Study-wide points: Later on, an analysis tied under 20,000 TCR beta sequences to HLA alleles at 0.05 false discovery rate. In a later analysis, TCR beta V- and J-gene trimming was associated with a missense DCLRE1C variant. Presence/absence analyses treated sequencing depth as roughly uniform across donors.

Regarding this clone: Its target is unknown. Other nucleotide sequences from this sample produce the same CDR3.

PCR involved 60 Vbeta and 13 Jbeta primers. The method was immunoSEQ multiplex PCR; TCRdb's version includes in-frame clones alone and lacks a portion of them. The sample records 170,000 or so clones, around 80% being singletons. Looked up from germline, CDR1 is SQVTM and CDR2 is ANQGSEA. CDR3 length: 12 amino acids. Trimming left V 8 bases short and J 6 bases short, with 16 bases between. The chain recombines TRBV29-1 with TRBJ1-1, with a tentative D call TRBD1 (6 bases). The specimen sequenced was PBMCs. This receptor was obtained from a woman aged 45 to 65 in good health and CMV-seropositive. The CDR3, as DNA: TGCAGCTCGAGGCAGGGGAGTTCTGAAGCTTTCTTT. The encoded protein is CSSRQGSSEAFF.